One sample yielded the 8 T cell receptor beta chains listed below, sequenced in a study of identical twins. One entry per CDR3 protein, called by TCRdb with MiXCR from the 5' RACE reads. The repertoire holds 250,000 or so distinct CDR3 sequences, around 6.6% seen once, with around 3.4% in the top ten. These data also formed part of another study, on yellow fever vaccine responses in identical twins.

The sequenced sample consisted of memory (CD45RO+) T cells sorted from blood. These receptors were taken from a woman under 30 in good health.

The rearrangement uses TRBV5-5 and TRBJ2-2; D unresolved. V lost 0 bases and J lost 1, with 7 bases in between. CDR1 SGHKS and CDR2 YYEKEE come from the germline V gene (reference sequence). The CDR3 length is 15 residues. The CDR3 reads CASSLELMNTGELFF. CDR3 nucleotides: TGTGCCAGCAGCTTGGAACTAATGAACACCGGGGAGCTGTTTTTT. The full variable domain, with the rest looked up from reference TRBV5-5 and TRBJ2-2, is DAGVTQSPTHLIKTRGQQVTLRCSPISGHKSVSWYQQVLGQGPQFIFQYYEKEERGRGNFPDRFSARQFPNYSSELNVNALLLGDSALYLCASSLELMNTGELFFGEGSRLTVL.

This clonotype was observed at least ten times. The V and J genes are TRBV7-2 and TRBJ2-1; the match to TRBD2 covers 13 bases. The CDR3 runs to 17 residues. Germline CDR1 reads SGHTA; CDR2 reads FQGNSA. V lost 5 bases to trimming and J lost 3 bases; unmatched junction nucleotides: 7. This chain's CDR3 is CASSPWTSGSFYNEQFF. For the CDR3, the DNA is TGTGCCAGCAGCCCATGGACTAGCGGGAGTTTCTACAATGAGCAGTTCTTC.

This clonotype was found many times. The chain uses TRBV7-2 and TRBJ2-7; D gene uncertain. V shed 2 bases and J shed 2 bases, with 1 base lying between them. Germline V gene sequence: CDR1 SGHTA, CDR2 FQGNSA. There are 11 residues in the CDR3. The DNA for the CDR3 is TGTGCCAGCAGCTTAACCTACGAGCAGTACTTC. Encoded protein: CASSLTYEQYF.

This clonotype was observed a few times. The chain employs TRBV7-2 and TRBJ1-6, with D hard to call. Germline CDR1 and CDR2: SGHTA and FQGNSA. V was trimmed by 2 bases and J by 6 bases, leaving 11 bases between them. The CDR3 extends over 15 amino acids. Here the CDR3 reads CASSLSETPNSPLHF. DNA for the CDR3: TGTGCCAGCAGCTTATCTGAGACACCTAATTCACCCCTCCACTTT.

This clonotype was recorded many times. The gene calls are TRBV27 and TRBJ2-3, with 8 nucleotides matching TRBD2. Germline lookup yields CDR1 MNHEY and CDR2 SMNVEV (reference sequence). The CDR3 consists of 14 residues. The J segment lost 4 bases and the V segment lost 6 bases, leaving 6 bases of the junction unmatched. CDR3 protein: CASRRAGAADTQYF. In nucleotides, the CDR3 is TGTGCCAGCAGGCGAGCGGGAGCCGCAGATACGCAGTATTTT.

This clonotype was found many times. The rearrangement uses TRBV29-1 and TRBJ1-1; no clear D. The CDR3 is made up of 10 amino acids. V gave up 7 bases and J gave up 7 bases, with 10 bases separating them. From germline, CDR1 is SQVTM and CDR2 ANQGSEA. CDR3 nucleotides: TGCAGCGCAGAACAGCATGAAGCTTTCTTT. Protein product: CSAEQHEAFF.

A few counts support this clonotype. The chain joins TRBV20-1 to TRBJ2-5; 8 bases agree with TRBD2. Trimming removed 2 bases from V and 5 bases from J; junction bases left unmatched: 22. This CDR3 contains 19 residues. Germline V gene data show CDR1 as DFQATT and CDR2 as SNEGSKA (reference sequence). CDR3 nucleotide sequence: TGCAGTGCTAGACCCGCTTGGGCGGGAGGAAAGGGAGTCGTGGAGACCCAGTACTTC. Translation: CSARPAWAGGKGVVETQYF.

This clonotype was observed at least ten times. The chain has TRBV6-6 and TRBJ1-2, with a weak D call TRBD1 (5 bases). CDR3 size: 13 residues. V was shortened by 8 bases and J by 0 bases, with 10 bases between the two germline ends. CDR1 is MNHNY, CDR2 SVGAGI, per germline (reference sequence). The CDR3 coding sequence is TGTGCCAGCGGGGCGGAAGCTAACTATGGCTACACCTTC. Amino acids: CASGAEANYGYTF.